The 25 T cell receptor beta chains listed next were all sequenced from one sample in a study of regulatory T cells in long-lasting Graves disease. CDR3-region Arm-PCR and iRepertoire HTBI primers produced the TCR beta libraries. TCRdb re-called the multiplex PCR reads through MiXCR, storing one row per CDR3 protein. Altogether hundreds of thousands of distinct CDR3 sequences are present, about a sixth being singletons, with the ten largest covering approximately 12%. The sample's time point: newly diagnosed GD, antithyroid drugs for less than 3 months. PBMC RNA served as the TCR library source. The same specimen was also included in a second study, on T cells in Graves' hyperthyroidism and ophthalmopathy.

The sample in question was peripheral blood mononuclear cells (PBMCs), obtained at new diagnosis, from a patient treated with antithyroid drugs. Receptors originate from a woman aged 30 to 39 with Graves disease.

This clonotype was found many times. The V and J genes are TRBV10-2 and TRBJ2-7, with 7 bases that match TRBD2. From germline, CDR1 is WSHSY and CDR2 SAAADI. The CDR3 is made up of 15 amino acids. J was trimmed by 6 bases and V by 0 bases; bases with no gene match: 8. In nucleotides, the CDR3 is TGCGCCAGCAGTGAGTCGGGCGGGAGAGCGGGCGAGCAGTACTTC. Translating it yields CASSESGGRAGEQYF.

This clonotype was seen ten or more times. V is TRBV7-9 and J is TRBJ2-1; TRBD2 matches 7 bases. The length of the CDR3 is 16 residues. V was pared by 1 base and J by 8 bases, with 11 bases of the junction left unmatched. Germline V gene data show CDR1 as SEHNR and CDR2 as FQNEAQ (reference sequence). The CDR3 region has the DNA TGTGCCAGCAGCTTAGATGGCGGTGGCGGGGGAGATGAGCAGTTCTTC. Translated, it gives CASSLDGGGGGDEQFF.

This clonotype has more than one count but fewer than ten. The CDR3 loop is CASSLFQSGGGNTEAFF. In nucleotides, the CDR3 is TGTGCCAGCTCACTCTTCCAGTCTGGGGGGGGCAACACTGAAGCTTTCTTT. This chain joins TRBV18 and TRBJ1-1, with a possible D match to TRBD1 (6 bases). This CDR3 contains 17 residues. Germline V CDR1 and CDR2: KGHSH, LQKENI. The V end lost 4 bases, the J end lost 2 bases, and 20 bases lay between the germline ends.

This clonotype showed up many times. The chain joins TRBV2 to TRBJ2-7; D is possibly TRBD1 (6 bases). The length of the CDR3 is 14 residues. Between the trimmed V and J ends, which lost 3 bases and 13 bases, there was a span of 22 bases. Germline V gene sequence: CDR1 SNHLY, CDR2 FYNNEI. The CDR3 reads CASSETALTGPVYF. CDR3 bases: TGTGCCAGCAGTGAGACGGCCCTAACAGGGCCCGTTTACTTC.

This clonotype was seen ten or more times. The chain joins TRBV4-1 to TRBJ2-7, with 9 bases that match TRBD1. The CDR3 sequence is 16 residues long. CDR1 and CDR2 (germline): MGHRA, YSYEKL. V trimming: 3 bases; J trimming: 3 bases; junction bases outside the gene matches: 9. CDR3: CASSHLPGTGFYEQYF. CDR3 DNA sequence: TGCGCCAGCAGCCATCTCCCTGGGACAGGGTTCTACGAGCAGTACTTC.

This clonotype was recorded many times. The chain has TRBV28 and TRBJ2-3; weak D call: TRBD2 (5 bases). The CDR3 is 15 amino acids. V was cut by 10 bases and J by 1 base, with 18 bases left in between. Germline V gives CDR1 MDHEN, CDR2 SYDVKM. This chain's CDR3 is CAIDAGRMGTDTQYF. CDR3 bases: TGTGCCATCGACGCGGGCCGGATGGGCACAGATACGCAGTATTTT.

The sample holds many counts of this clonotype. V gene TRBV3-1 combines with J gene TRBJ2-7, with TRBD2 identical over 7 bases. Losses at the gene ends were 10 bases for V and 5 bases for J; bases not matched to a gene: 8. The CDR3 is 12 amino acids. Germline CDR1 is LGHDT and CDR2 is YNNKEL (reference sequence). CDR3: CATGEGRDEQYF. The CDR3 DNA sequence: TGTGCCACGGGGGAGGGCCGAGACGAGCAGTACTTC.

V and J are TRBV5-8 and TRBJ2-6, with 9 positions matching TRBD1. Trimming cost V 4 bases and J 1 base; bases outside gene matches: 6. Germline CDR1 and CDR2: SGHTS and YDEGEE. The CDR3 extends over 17 amino acids. The CDR3 bases are TGTGCCAGCAGCCGAATGACAGGGGGTTCTGGGGCCAACGTCCTGACTTTC. Amino acid sequence: CASSRMTGGSGANVLTF.

This clonotype was counted only a few times. This rearrangement joins TRBV6-5 to TRBJ2-7; 9 bases map to TRBD2. Trimming removed 2 bases from V and 0 bases from J; junction bases left unmatched: 2. Looked up from germline, CDR1 is MNHEY and CDR2 is SVGAGI. This CDR3 has 15 amino acids. CDR3: CASSYNSGSSYEQYF. As DNA, the CDR3 is TGTGCCAGCAGTTACAATAGCGGGAGCTCCTACGAGCAGTACTTC.

This clonotype occurred many times. This chain connects TRBV20-1 to TRBJ2-7; TRBD1 is a possible D gene (5 bases). The V and J ends lost 6 bases and 1 base respectively, with 13 bases between them. The V gene's germline CDR1 is DFQATT and CDR2 SNEGSKA (reference sequence). This CDR3 has 13 amino acids. The CDR3, as DNA: TGCAGTGCAGGCGGCAGGGATTCCTACGAGCAGTACTTC. Amino acid sequence: CSAGGRDSYEQYF.

This clonotype appeared many times. One end of the junction does not line up with germline, which may come from a read error. The genes are TRBV11-2 and TRBJ2-1; D possibly corresponds to TRBD2 (6 bases). This CDR3 has 18 residues. Germline-derived CDR1 and CDR2 are SGHAT and FQNNGV. CDR3 in amino acids: CASSPTVVSRGTYSEQFF. The DNA of the CDR3 is TGTGCCAGCAGCCCTACAGTAGTCTCACGGGGGACTTACAGTGAGCAGTTCTTC. Drawing the rest from reference TRBV11-2 and TRBJ2-1, the complete variable domain is EAGVAQSPRYKIIEKRQSVAFWCNPISGHATLYWYQQILGQGPKLLIQFQNNGVVDDSQLPKDRFSAERLKGVDSTLKIQPAKLEDSAVYLCASSPTVVSRGTYSEQFFGPGTRLTVL.

This clonotype was seen many times. The chain has TRBV12-3 or TRBV12-4 and TRBJ1-6; D unclear. V lost 4 bases, J lost 7 bases, and 14 bases lay in between. The CDR3 has 15 amino acids. The CDR3 DNA reads TGTGCCAGCAGTTCTCTGACCGAATTAAATTCACCCCTCCACTTT. Translation gives CASSSLTELNSPLHF.

This clonotype was counted many times. The rearrangement joins TRBV28 to TRBJ2-3; 8 nucleotides align to TRBD2. CDR1 MDHEN and CDR2 SYDVKM come from the germline V gene. J lost 6 bases, V lost 3 bases, and 14 bases had no gene match. The CDR3 loop spans 17 amino acids. Here the CDR3 DNA reads TGTGCCAGCAGTTTTGACCCTCCGGGAGGGCCGGGGGATACGCAGTATTTT. Amino acids: CASSFDPPGGPGDTQYF.

This clonotype was counted between two and nine times. The genes are TRBV20-1 and TRBJ1-2, with D possibly TRBD1 on 5 matching bases. Trimming shortened V by 5 bases and J by 8 bases, and 15 bases separated the two germline ends. This CDR3 is 12 amino acids long. Germline loops: CDR1 DFQATT, CDR2 SNEGSKA (reference sequence). The CDR3 coding sequence is TGCAGTGCTCTTACAGGATCCCCGGGCTACACCTTC. Translating gives CSALTGSPGYTF.

The table lists this clonotype with many counts. The chain combines TRBV28 with TRBJ2-7, with 9 bases identical to TRBD2. Germline V CDR1 and CDR2: MDHEN, SYDVKM. V was clipped by 4 bases and J by 4 bases; unmatched bases: 8. CDR3 size: 15 residues. The CDR3 sequence: CASSWTSAGRYEQYF. The CDR3 region has the DNA TGTGCCAGCAGTTGGACTAGCGCGGGTCGGTACGAGCAGTACTTC.

The chain has TRBV27 and TRBJ1-2; tentative D call: TRBD1 (6 bases). Germline CDR1 and CDR2: MNHEY and SMNVEV (reference sequence). The germline V and J ends were trimmed by 6 bases and 4 bases, with 12 bases remaining between them. The CDR3 runs 13 residues. The CDR3 nucleotides read TGTGCCAGCAGCGCCGGCAGGGGCTATGGCTACACCTTC. Protein: CASSAGRGYGYTF.

A few counts support this clonotype. This chain joins TRBV19 and TRBJ1-5; perhaps TRBD1 as D (5 bases). Germline lookup yields CDR1 LNHDA and CDR2 SQIVND (reference sequence). This CDR3 has 15 amino acids. Trimming shortened V by 6 bases and J by 7 bases, and 19 bases separated the two germline ends. CDR3 amino acids: CASRTGGGPGQPQHF. CDR3 nucleotide sequence: TGTGCCAGTAGGACTGGGGGGGGTCCGGGACAGCCCCAGCATTTT.

The CDR3 nucleotides are TGTGCCAGCAGTCGATCGGGACCGCGAAATCAGCCCCAGCATTTT. Its translation: CASSRSGPRNQPQHF. This sequence joins TRBV27 and TRBJ1-5; TRBD1 might be the D (5 bases). The CDR3 contains 15 residues. Trimming left V 5 bases short and J 4 bases short, with 15 bases between. In germline, CDR1 is MNHEY, CDR2 SMNVEV (reference sequence).

The J gene is TRBJ2-3, the V gene TRBV5-4; 9 bases match TRBD2. The CDR3 length is 16 residues. Germline CDR1 is SGHNT and CDR2 is YYREEE (reference sequence). V shed 7 bases, J shed 2 bases, and the junction held 11 bases outside the gene matches. The CDR3 DNA follows: TGTGCCAGCCGAAACCTAGCGGGATTCGCCACAGATACGCAGTATTTT. It is translated as CASRNLAGFATDTQYF.

This clonotype appeared a few times. The rearrangement links TRBV10-3 to TRBJ2-2, with 9 bases fitting TRBD1. The CDR3 extends over 15 amino acids. Germline V gives CDR1 ENHRY, CDR2 SYGVKD. The junction had 5 bases not matched to a gene; V was cut back by 5 bases and J by 4 bases. The CDR3 spells CAISKGQGITGELFF. The CDR3 DNA reads TGTGCCATCAGTAAGGGACAGGGAATCACCGGGGAGCTGTTTTTT.

The V call is TRBV29-1, the J call TRBJ2-7; maybe TRBD1 (6 bases). V lost 5 bases and J lost 5, with 19 bases in between. Per germline, CDR1 SQVTM and CDR2 ANQGSEA. The CDR3 is 14 amino acids. CDR3 sequence reads: CSVLGDTEGHEQYF. CDR3 bases: TGCAGCGTTCTGGGGGACACAGAGGGCCACGAGCAGTACTTC.

This clonotype was counted at least ten times. The chain employs TRBV20-1 and TRBJ2-7; D is ambiguous. The V end lost 6 bases, the J end lost 3 bases, and 15 bases lay between the germline ends. This CDR3 is built from 13 residues. CDR1 DFQATT and CDR2 SNEGSKA come from the germline V gene (reference sequence). CDR3 in amino acids: CSAAPARYYEQYF. In nucleotides, the CDR3 is TGCAGTGCCGCCCCGGCACGCTACTACGAGCAGTACTTC.

This clonotype came up a few times. V and J are TRBV12-3 or TRBV12-4 and TRBJ2-5; D not certain. Trimming removed 6 bases at V and 7 bases at J, with 12 bases between. CDR3 size: 12 residues. The CDR3 sequence: CASSLSLRTQYF. The CDR3 region has the DNA TGTGCCAGCAGCCTTTCGCTCCGGACCCAGTACTTC.

This clonotype has a count of ten or more. The chain employs TRBV28 and TRBJ2-7; tentative D call: TRBD1 (7 bases). Between the trimmed V and J ends, which lost 5 bases and 6 bases, there was a span of 20 bases. CDR1 and CDR2 from the germline V gene are MDHEN and SYDVKM. The CDR3 spans 15 residues. The CDR3 loop is CASSPGGLPPGEQYF. CDR3 in DNA: TGTGCCAGCAGTCCAGGGGGACTTCCCCCGGGCGAGCAGTACTTC. Drawing the rest from reference TRBV28 and TRBJ2-7, the complete variable domain is DVKVTQSSRYLVKRTGEKVFLECVQDMDHENMFWYRQDPGLGLRLIYFSYDVKMKEKGDIPEGYSVSREKKERFSLILESASTNQTSMYLCASSPGGLPPGEQYFGPGTRLTVT.

A word on this clonotype: This sequence is one base from a far larger clone and is likely a read error. The chain combines TRBV3-1 with TRBJ2-3; the D gene is possibly TRBD1 (5 bases). The better agreement between TRBJ1-1 and the DNA end casts doubt on the J call. From germline, CDR1 is LGHDT and CDR2 YNNKEL (reference sequence). The CDR3 runs to 13 residues. The chain's CDR3 is CAGSQDAGFKAFF. DNA for the CDR3: TGTGCCGGCAGCCAAGATGCAGGGTTTAAAGCTTTCTTT.